A selection of T cell receptor beta chains follows, all from one sample in a study of cytotoxic CD8 clonotypes in ibrutinib-treated CLL. Measured with immunoSEQ multiplex PCR; TCRdb has only the in-frame clones, and not every one. The data contain roughly 250,000 clones, around three quarters of them singletons. Sample: PBMCs, taken after 24 months of ibrutinib treatment. The origin of the receptors is a human donor with chronic lymphocytic leukemia. Both conserved end residues are part of each CDR3. The D gene is left open where the match is weak. Clone sizes are given selectively: once, few, many, or a class where the clone is expanded.

J gene: TRBJ2-5; V gene: TRBV7-9; clone size: -; D gene: TRBD1; CDR3 protein: CASSLGLRQGASETQYF; CDR3 DNA: TGTGCCAGCAGCTTAGGCCTAAGGCAGGGGGCTTCGGAGACCCAGTACTTC
J gene: TRBJ1-4; V gene: TRBV7-7; clone size: -; D gene: -; CDR3 protein: CASSLTLVEKLFF; CDR3 DNA: TGTGCTAGCAGCTTAACCCTCGTTGAAAAACTGTTTTTT
J gene: TRBJ2-3; V gene: TRBV11-3; clone size: few; D gene: TRBD2; CDR3 protein: CASSSSREGTADTQYF; CDR3 DNA: TGTGCCAGCAGCTCCTCCCGGGAGGGGACCGCAGATACGCAGTATTTT
J gene: TRBJ2-5; V gene: TRBV11-2; clone size: -; D gene: TRBD2; CDR3 protein: CASSLDRGAGSEETQYF; CDR3 DNA: TGTGCCAGCAGCTTAGATCGGGGAGCGGGATCGGAAGAGACCCAGTACTTC
J gene: TRBJ2-5; V gene: TRBV7-9; clone size: -; D gene: -; CDR3 protein: CASQGGEGRETQYF; CDR3 DNA: TGTGCCAGCCAGGGTGGAGAGGGTAGAGAGACCCAGTACTTC
J gene: TRBJ2-2; V gene: TRBV15; clone size: -; D gene: TRBD1; CDR3 protein: CATSRARDRGRRTGELFF; CDR3 DNA: TGTGCCACCAGCAGAGCCCGGGACAGGGGGCGCCGCACCGGGGAGCTGTTTTTT
J gene: TRBJ2-5; V gene: TRBV6-5; clone size: -; D gene: -; CDR3 protein: CASSPRYRDGTQYF; CDR3 DNA: TGTGCCAGCAGTCCCCGATACAGGGATGGGACCCAGTACTTC
J gene: TRBJ2-7; V gene: TRBV5-1; clone size: few; D gene: TRBD1; CDR3 protein: CASSLGQGETYEQYF; CDR3 DNA: TGCGCCAGCAGCTTGGGGCAGGGGGAGACCTACGAGCAGTACTTC
J gene: TRBJ1-2; V gene: TRBV6-5; clone size: -; D gene: -; CDR3 protein: CASSYDEEKGYGYTF; CDR3 DNA: TGTGCCAGCAGTTACGATGAGGAAAAGGGTTATGGCTACACCTTC
J gene: TRBJ2-5; V gene: TRBV6-6; clone size: -; D gene: TRBD1; CDR3 protein: CASSPQGTDQETQYF; CDR3 DNA: TGTGCCAGCAGCCCCCAAGGGACAGACCAAGAGACCCAGTACTTC
J gene: TRBJ2-7; V gene: TRBV6-5; clone size: -; D gene: -; CDR3 protein: CASSYSAQISSYEQYF; CDR3 DNA: TGTGCCAGCAGTTACTCGGCGCAGATTAGCTCCTACGAGCAGTACTTC
J gene: TRBJ2-3; V gene: TRBV6-5; clone size: -; D gene: -; CDR3 protein: CASKGGVSTDTQYF; CDR3 DNA: TGTGCCAGCAAGGGGGGCGTAAGCACAGATACGCAGTATTTT
J gene: TRBJ2-3; V gene: TRBV6-4; clone size: few; D gene: -; CDR3 protein: CASSDPPSDTQYF; CDR3 DNA: TGTGCCAGCAGTGATCCCCCTTCAGATACGCAGTATTTT
J gene: TRBJ2-7; V gene: TRBV11-3; clone size: few; D gene: -; CDR3 protein: CASSLVVGEQYF; CDR3 DNA: TGTGCCAGCAGCTTAGTGGTAGGGGAGCAGTACTTC
J gene: TRBJ2-3; V gene: TRBV19; clone size: once; D gene: -; CDR3 protein: CASSQVRASTDTQYF; CDR3 DNA: TGTGCCAGTAGCCAGGTCAGGGCGAGCACAGATACGCAGTATTTT
J gene: TRBJ2-6; V gene: TRBV21-1; clone size: -; D gene: -; CDR3 protein: CASSKGKEAKSGANVLTF; CDR3 DNA: TGTGCCAGCAGCAAAGGGAAGGAGGCGAAATCTGGGGCCAACGTCCTGACTTTC
J gene: TRBJ2-7; V gene: TRBV7-6; clone size: -; D gene: TRBD2; CDR3 protein: CASSLWSTSGHYEQYF; CDR3 DNA: TGTGCCAGCAGCTTATGGTCGACTAGCGGCCACTACGAGCAGTACTTC
J gene: TRBJ1-2; V gene: TRBV9; clone size: -; D gene: -; CDR3 protein: CASSVDGLGYGYTF; CDR3 DNA: TGTGCCAGCAGCGTAGATGGATTGGGCTATGGCTACACCTTC
J gene: TRBJ1-1; V gene: TRBV6-5; clone size: -; D gene: -; CDR3 protein: CASSSLGRSLAFF; CDR3 DNA: TGTGCCAGCAGTTCCTTGGGACGGTCCCTGGCTTTCTTT
J gene: TRBJ2-7; V gene: TRBV6-5; clone size: -; D gene: -; CDR3 protein: CASQQGIAYEQYF; CDR3 DNA: TGTGCCAGCCAACAGGGAATTGCCTACGAGCAGTACTTC
J gene: TRBJ2-7; V gene: TRBV4-2; clone size: -; D gene: -; CDR3 protein: CASSHRTGGYEQYF; CDR3 DNA: TGTGCCAGCAGCCACAGGACTGGAGGGTACGAGCAGTACTTC
J gene: TRBJ2-7; V gene: TRBV7-8; clone size: -; D gene: TRBD2; CDR3 protein: CASSLKASGNIREQYF; CDR3 DNA: TGTGCCAGCAGCTTAAAGGCTAGCGGGAACATACGCGAGCAGTACTTC
J gene: TRBJ2-3; V gene: TRBV7-2; clone size: -; D gene: -; CDR3 protein: CASSQFGDKSTDTQYF; CDR3 DNA: TGTGCCAGCAGCCAATTTGGGGACAAAAGCACAGATACGCAGTATTTT
J gene: TRBJ1-1; V gene: TRBV5-1; clone size: -; D gene: -; CDR3 protein: CASSFQGDTEAFF; CDR3 DNA: TGCGCCAGCAGCTTTCAGGGAGACACTGAAGCTTTCTTT
J gene: TRBJ1-1; V gene: TRBV5-6; clone size: few; D gene: -; CDR3 protein: CASTRGRGGTEAFF; CDR3 DNA: TGTGCCAGCACCCGGGGGAGGGGGGGCACTGAAGCTTTCTTT
J gene: TRBJ2-1; V gene: TRBV9; clone size: -; D gene: -; CDR3 protein: CASSVALYNEQFF; CDR3 DNA: TGTGCCAGCAGCGTAGCTCTGTACAATGAGCAGTTCTTC
J gene: TRBJ1-3; V gene: TRBV19; clone size: -; D gene: -; CDR3 protein: CASSIALGSSGNTIYF; CDR3 DNA: TGTGCCAGTAGTATAGCTCTCGGGAGCTCTGGAAACACCATATATTTT
J gene: TRBJ2-7; V gene: TRBV5-1; clone size: -; D gene: -; CDR3 protein: CASSPFGSSSYEQYF; CDR3 DNA: TGCGCCAGCAGCCCCTTTGGCTCAAGCTCCTACGAGCAGTACTTC
J gene: TRBJ2-5; V gene: TRBV5-1; clone size: -; D gene: -; CDR3 protein: CASSFQQETQYF; CDR3 DNA: TGCGCCAGCAGCTTCCAACAAGAGACCCAGTACTTC
J gene: TRBJ2-5; V gene: TRBV15; clone size: -; D gene: TRBD2; CDR3 protein: CATSSGLAAQETQYF; CDR3 DNA: TGTGCCACCAGCAGTGGACTAGCGGCCCAAGAGACCCAGTACTTC
J gene: TRBJ2-7; V gene: TRBV15; clone size: -; D gene: TRBD2; CDR3 protein: CATSRAGSGEYEQYF; CDR3 DNA: TGTGCCACCAGCAGAGCCGGTAGCGGGGAGTACGAGCAGTACTTC
J gene: TRBJ1-1; V gene: TRBV10-3; clone size: once; D gene: -; CDR3 protein: CAISEWVGSTEAFF; CDR3 DNA: TGTGCCATCAGTGAGTGGGTCGGATCCACTGAAGCTTTCTTT
J gene: TRBJ2-7; V gene: TRBV27; clone size: -; D gene: TRBD1; CDR3 protein: CASSLDDDRGRLGQYF; CDR3 DNA: TGTGCCAGCAGTTTGGACGACGACAGGGGGCGGTTAGGGCAGTACTTC
J gene: TRBJ2-3; V gene: TRBV7-2; clone size: -; D gene: TRBD1; CDR3 protein: CASSESRGDTQYF; CDR3 DNA: TGTGCCAGCAGCGAATCCAGGGGGGATACGCAGTATTTT
J gene: TRBJ2-3; V gene: TRBV9; clone size: -; D gene: -; CDR3 protein: CASSVDVGGLWDTQYF; CDR3 DNA: TGTGCCAGCAGCGTAGATGTGGGAGGTCTGTGGGATACGCAGTATTTT
J gene: TRBJ1-5; V gene: TRBV6-6; clone size: -; D gene: -; CDR3 protein: CASLGRGGSNQPQHF; CDR3 DNA: TGTGCCAGCCTAGGTCGGGGAGGAAGCAATCAGCCCCAGCATTTT
J gene: TRBJ2-7; V gene: TRBV29-1; clone size: few; D gene: -; CDR3 protein: CSVWSGYEQYF; CDR3 DNA: TGCAGCGTTTGGAGCGGCTACGAGCAGTACTTC
J gene: TRBJ2-5; V gene: TRBV7-3; clone size: -; D gene: -; CDR3 protein: CASSPAGGQETQYF; CDR3 DNA: TGTGCCAGCAGCCCCGCCGGGGGTCAAGAGACCCAGTACTTC
J gene: TRBJ2-7; V gene: TRBV27; clone size: -; D gene: -; CDR3 protein: CASSSLGGEVYEQYF; CDR3 DNA: TGTGCCAGCAGTTCGCTCGGCGGGGAAGTTTACGAGCAGTACTTC
J gene: TRBJ2-7; V gene: TRBV6-5; clone size: -; D gene: -; CDR3 protein: CASSYSTGHSYEQYF; CDR3 DNA: TGTGCCAGCAGTTACTCAACCGGGCACTCCTACGAGCAGTACTTC
J gene: TRBJ2-1; V gene: TRBV4-3; clone size: -; D gene: TRBD1; CDR3 protein: CASSLVSTGEKQFF; CDR3 DNA: TGCGCCAGCAGCCTAGTCTCCACAGGGGAGAAGCAGTTCTTC
J gene: TRBJ2-7; V gene: TRBV20-1; clone size: -; D gene: -; CDR3 protein: CSADYYEQYF; CDR3 DNA: TGCAGTGCCGACTACTACGAGCAGTACTTC
J gene: TRBJ2-7; V gene: TRBV7-6; clone size: -; D gene: TRBD1; CDR3 protein: CASSSGQGPLYEQYF; CDR3 DNA: TGTGCCAGCAGCTCCGGACAGGGTCCCCTCTACGAGCAGTACTTC
J gene: TRBJ2-4; V gene: TRBV11-3; clone size: -; D gene: -; CDR3 protein: CASSLGGQERAIQYF; CDR3 DNA: TGTGCCAGCAGCTTAGGTGGGCAGGAGCGGGCCATTCAGTACTTC
J gene: TRBJ2-7; V gene: TRBV6-6; clone size: -; D gene: TRBD1; CDR3 protein: CASSLGTGVPEQYF; CDR3 DNA: TGTGCCAGCAGTCTCGGGACAGGGGTGCCAGAGCAGTACTTC
J gene: TRBJ2-7; V gene: TRBV10-1; clone size: -; D gene: TRBD1; CDR3 protein: CASSDTGTGVGYEQYF; CDR3 DNA: TGCGCCAGCAGTGATACCGGGACAGGGGTTGGGTACGAGCAGTACTTC
J gene: TRBJ2-2; V gene: TRBV19; clone size: many; D gene: -; CDR3 protein: CASSIGQDTGELFF; CDR3 DNA: TGTGCCAGTAGTATAGGGCAGGACACCGGGGAGCTGTTTTTT
J gene: TRBJ2-7; V gene: TRBV6-5; clone size: once; D gene: TRBD1; CDR3 protein: CASSPDRAVTDEQYF; CDR3 DNA: TGTGCCAGCAGTCCGGACAGGGCAGTCACCGACGAGCAGTACTTC
J gene: TRBJ1-1; V gene: TRBV5-1; clone size: -; D gene: TRBD1; CDR3 protein: CASSLAPGTGFQAFF; CDR3 DNA: TGCGCCAGCAGCTTGGCCCCCGGGACAGGGTTCCAAGCTTTCTTT
J gene: TRBJ2-7; V gene: TRBV11-2; clone size: -; D gene: TRBD1; CDR3 protein: CASSSPGTGVVEQYF; CDR3 DNA: TGTGCCAGCAGCTCCCCCGGGACAGGGGTGGTCGAGCAGTACTTC
J gene: TRBJ2-7; V gene: TRBV28; clone size: -; D gene: -; CDR3 protein: CASTYRPGGYSYEQYF; CDR3 DNA: TGTGCCAGCACCTACCGCCCGGGGGGCTACTCCTACGAGCAGTACTTC
J gene: TRBJ2-5; V gene: TRBV29-1; clone size: once; D gene: -; CDR3 protein: CSAPARGQSQETQYF; CDR3 DNA: TGCAGCGCGCCCGCCAGGGGCCAAAGCCAAGAGACCCAGTACTTC
J gene: TRBJ2-7; V gene: TRBV11-3; clone size: -; D gene: -; CDR3 protein: CASSSSGNWNEQYF; CDR3 DNA: TGTGCCAGCAGCTCTTCCGGGAATTGGAACGAGCAGTACTTC